A single sample gave rise to the 4 T cell receptor beta chains below, sequenced in a study of type 1 regulatory T cells. Using its own MiXCR run on the reads, TCRdb lists one record per CDR3 protein. The sample records approximately 42,000 distinct CDR3 sequences, 9.5% to 15% being singletons. For these TCRs, the target antigens are not known. The sample taken for sequencing was cultured non-Tr1 T cells, either the whole culture or a sorted T cell fraction (not recorded which). These receptors were taken from a human donor in good health.

The chain employs TRBV5-5 and TRBJ1-5; D is possibly TRBD1 (5 bases). This CDR3 comprises 13 residues. Germline assignment: CDR1 SGHKS and CDR2 YYEKEE (reference sequence). The V end lost 4 bases, the J end lost 5 bases, and 10 bases lay between the germline ends. The CDR3 DNA reads TGTGCCAGCAGCAACGGGGCTCATCAGCCCCAGCATTTT. Encoded protein: CASSNGAHQPQHF.

This clonotype appeared many times. The chain recombines TRBV24-1 with TRBJ2-6; D is unresolved. With 3 bases removed from V and 2 bases from J, the gap between germline ends came to 10 bases. CDR3 size: 16 residues. Germline V gene sequence: CDR1 KGHDR, CDR2 SFDVKD. In nucleotides, the CDR3 is TGTGCCACCAGTGATCCGAACCCTACTGGGGCCAACGTCCTGACTTTC. Translated, it gives CATSDPNPTGANVLTF.

In its sample, this clonotype was seen a few times. The rearrangement uses TRBV7-9 and TRBJ2-7; D possibly uses TRBD1 or TRBD2 (5 bases each). Trimming took 5 bases from V and 6 from J, leaving 8 bases between them. CDR3 length: 11 residues. CDR1 SEHNR and CDR2 FQNEAQ come from the germline V gene (reference sequence). The DNA of the CDR3 is TGTGCCAGCAGCCTGGGGGTCGAGCAGTACTTC. Its translation is CASSLGVEQYF.

This clonotype was recorded at least ten times. This chain links TRBV27 with TRBJ1-4, with unresolved D. This CDR3 region has 13 residues. CDR1 and CDR2 from the germline V gene are MNHEY and SMNVEV (reference sequence). The V end lost 6 bases, the J end lost 8 bases, and 13 bases lay between the germline ends. The CDR3 DNA is TGTGCCAGCAGCTCAGGACTTCGGGAAAAACTGTTTTTT. Translated, it gives CASSSGLREKLFF.